These 2 T cell receptor beta chains were sequenced from one sample in a study of vaccination and CD4 T cells after COVID-19 (dated by TCRdb to 2021 to 2024). Receptor libraries were prepared by PCR. Sequencer: Illumina iSeq 100. DNA from cultured CD4+ T cells was subjected to TCR sequencing with the Oncomine TCR Beta short-read assay at the Johns Hopkins FTIC core. TCRdb reran the public reads through fastp at Q25 and MiXCR, keeping productive beta chains. Each entry is one CDR3 protein sequence, shown with its most common DNA and genes. In this sample the table shows about 18,000 distinct CDR3 sequences, approximately 50% of which occur a single time. The ten most abundant clones make up 10% of the sample. The treatment or condition tag for this specimen amounts to: roughly ten-day PBMC culture with coronavirus spike peptide pools or control peptides (ViraFEST assay). Their antigens remain unidentified.

The material sequenced was CD4+ T cells from blood, cultured in vitro, taken before SARS-CoV-2 vaccination. These receptors came from a human donor who had recovered from COVID-19.

This clonotype occurred a few times. The chain couples TRBV20-1 to TRBJ2-5; D tentatively reads TRBD1 or TRBD2 (5 bases each). The germline CDR1 and CDR2 sequences are DFQATT and SNEGSKA (reference sequence). The V and J ends lost 3 bases and 2 bases respectively, with 13 bases between them. The CDR3 sequence is 14 residues long. The CDR3 here is CSASRELPQETQYF. The CDR3 DNA reads as TGCAGTGCTAGCAGGGAGTTACCTCAAGAGACCCAGTACTTC.

This rearrangement joins TRBV2 to TRBJ2-1; 7 bases agree with TRBD1. CDR3 length: 15 residues. CDR1 is SNHLY and CDR2 is FYNNEI in the germline V gene. The V and J ends lost 5 bases and 5 bases, in that order; junction bases with no gene match: 9. As DNA, the CDR3 is TGTGCCAGCAGTCGTGACAGGGATGGCAACAATGAGCAGTTCTTC. It codes for CASSRDRDGNNEQFF. Together with reference TRBV2 and TRBJ2-1, the CDR3 gives the full variable domain: EPEVTQTPSHQVTQMGQEVILRCVPISNHLYFYWYRQILGQKVEFLVSFYNNEISEKSEIFDDQFSVERPDGSNFTLKIRSTKLEDSAMYFCASSRDRDGNNEQFFGPGTRLTVL.